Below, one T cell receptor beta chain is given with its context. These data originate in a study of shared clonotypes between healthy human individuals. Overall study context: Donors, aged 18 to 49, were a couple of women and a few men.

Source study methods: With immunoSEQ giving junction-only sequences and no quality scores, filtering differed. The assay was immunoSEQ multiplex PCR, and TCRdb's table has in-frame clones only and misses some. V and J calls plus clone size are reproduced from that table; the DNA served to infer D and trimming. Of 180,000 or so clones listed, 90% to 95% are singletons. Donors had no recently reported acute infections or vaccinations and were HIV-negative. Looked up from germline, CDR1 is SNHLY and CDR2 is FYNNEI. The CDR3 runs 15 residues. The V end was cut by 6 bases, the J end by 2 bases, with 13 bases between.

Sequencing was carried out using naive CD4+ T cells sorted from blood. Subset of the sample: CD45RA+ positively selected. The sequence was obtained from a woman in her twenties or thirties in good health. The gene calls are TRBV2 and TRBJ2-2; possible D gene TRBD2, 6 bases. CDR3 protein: CASRATGLNTGELFF. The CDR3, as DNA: TGTGCCAGCAGGGCTACGGGACTTAACACCGGGGAGCTGTTTTTT.